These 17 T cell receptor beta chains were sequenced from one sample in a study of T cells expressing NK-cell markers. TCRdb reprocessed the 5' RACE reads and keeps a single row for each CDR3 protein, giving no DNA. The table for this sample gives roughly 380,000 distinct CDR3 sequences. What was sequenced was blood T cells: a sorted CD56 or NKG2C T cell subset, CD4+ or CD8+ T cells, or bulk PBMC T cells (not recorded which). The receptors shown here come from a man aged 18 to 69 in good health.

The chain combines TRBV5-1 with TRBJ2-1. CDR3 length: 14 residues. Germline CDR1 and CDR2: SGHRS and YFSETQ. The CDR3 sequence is CASSLAGPTNEQFF.

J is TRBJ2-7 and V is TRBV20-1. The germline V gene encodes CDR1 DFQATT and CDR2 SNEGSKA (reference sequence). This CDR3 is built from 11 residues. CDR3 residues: CSARSPYEQYF.

CDR3 protein: CATRTEGLRAKNF. V gene TRBV6-2 or TRBV6-3 combines with J gene TRBJ2-7; TCRdb outputs TRBD1, but without DNA this stays unchecked. The CDR3 extends over 13 amino acids. CDR1 is MNHEY and CDR2 is SVGEGT in the germline V gene.

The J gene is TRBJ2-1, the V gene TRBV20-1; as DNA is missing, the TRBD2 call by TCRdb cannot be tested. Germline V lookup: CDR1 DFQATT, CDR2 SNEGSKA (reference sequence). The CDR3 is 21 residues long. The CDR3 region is CSASPSRARLYNEPSISRQFF.

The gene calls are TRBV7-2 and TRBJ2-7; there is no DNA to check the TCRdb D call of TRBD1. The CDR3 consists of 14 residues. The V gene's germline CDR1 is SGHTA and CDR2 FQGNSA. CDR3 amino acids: CASTWTGPDYEQYF.

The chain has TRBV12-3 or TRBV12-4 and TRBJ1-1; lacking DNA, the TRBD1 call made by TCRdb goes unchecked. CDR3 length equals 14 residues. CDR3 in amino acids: CASSYRAGYTEAFF.

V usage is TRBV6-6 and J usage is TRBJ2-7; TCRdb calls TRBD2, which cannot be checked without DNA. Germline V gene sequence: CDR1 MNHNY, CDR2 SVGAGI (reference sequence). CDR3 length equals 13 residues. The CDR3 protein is CASSSAGLWEQYF.

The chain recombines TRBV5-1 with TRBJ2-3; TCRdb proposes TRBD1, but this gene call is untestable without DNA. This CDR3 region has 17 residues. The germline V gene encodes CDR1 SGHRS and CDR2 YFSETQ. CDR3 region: CASSLVVVGAGTDTQYF.

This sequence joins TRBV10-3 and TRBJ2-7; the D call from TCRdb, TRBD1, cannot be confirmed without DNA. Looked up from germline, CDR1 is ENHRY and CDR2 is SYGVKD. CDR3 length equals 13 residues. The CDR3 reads CAISASTGREQYF.

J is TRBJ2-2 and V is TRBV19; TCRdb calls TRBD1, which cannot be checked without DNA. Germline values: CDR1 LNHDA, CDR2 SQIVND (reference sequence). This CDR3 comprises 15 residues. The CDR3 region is CASSFGQGGVRELFF. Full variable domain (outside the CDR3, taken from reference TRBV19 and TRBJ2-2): DGGITQSPKYLFRKEGQNVTLSCEQNLNHDAMYWYRQDPGQGLRLIYYSQIVNDFQKGDIAEGYSVSREKKESFPLTVTSAQKNPTAFYLCASSFGQGGVRELFFGEGSRLTVL.

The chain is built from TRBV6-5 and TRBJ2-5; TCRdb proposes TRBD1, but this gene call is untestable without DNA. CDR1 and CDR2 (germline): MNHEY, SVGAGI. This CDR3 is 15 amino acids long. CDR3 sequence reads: CASSSPGSPPGTQYF.

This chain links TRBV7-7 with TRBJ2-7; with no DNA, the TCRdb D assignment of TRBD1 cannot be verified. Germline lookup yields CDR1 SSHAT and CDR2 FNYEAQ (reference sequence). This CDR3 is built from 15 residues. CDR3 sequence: CASSLGQGLAYEQYF.

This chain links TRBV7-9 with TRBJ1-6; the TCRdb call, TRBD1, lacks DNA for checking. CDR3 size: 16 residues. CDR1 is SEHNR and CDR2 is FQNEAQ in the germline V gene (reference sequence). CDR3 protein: CASSLAFQGANSPLHF.

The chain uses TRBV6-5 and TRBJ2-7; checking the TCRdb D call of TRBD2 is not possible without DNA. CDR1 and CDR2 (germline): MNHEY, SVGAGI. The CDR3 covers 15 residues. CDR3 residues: CASSYFKRGAYEQYF.

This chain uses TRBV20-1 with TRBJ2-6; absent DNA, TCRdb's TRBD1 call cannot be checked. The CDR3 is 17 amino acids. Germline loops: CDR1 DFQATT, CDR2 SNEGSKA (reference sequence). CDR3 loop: CSARTVGRRSGANVLTF.

CDR3 sequence reads: CASSLRQKNTEAFF. V gene TRBV12-3 or TRBV12-4 combines with J gene TRBJ1-1. This CDR3 has 14 amino acids.

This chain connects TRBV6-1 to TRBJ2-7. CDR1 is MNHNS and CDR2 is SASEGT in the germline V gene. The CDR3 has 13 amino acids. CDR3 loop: CASSEYLGYEQYF.